The T cell receptor beta chain under discussion was sequenced for a study of sequential checkpoint blockade in melanoma. Overall study: Maintenance nivolumab came after either treatment sequence.

The germline gives CDR1 MRHNA, CDR2 SNTAGT. CDR3 length equals 17 residues. V gave up 2 bases and J gave up 1 base, with 18 bases separating them. The table lists this clone with a count of one. Stated treatment: randomized to nivolumab then ipilimumab (arm A) or the reverse (arm B). PBMC sorting kept live CD3+CD8+ cells without CD19 or CD56. TCRdb's table, derived via immunoSEQ multiplex PCR, lists solely in-frame clones and lacks some. The sample lists 32,000 or so clones; 82% were seen once. This sample comprised CD8+ T cells sorted from blood (inferred from file names), obtained from a patient given nivolumab and ipilimumab in sequence. The TCR sequence derives from a human donor with melanoma. The chain has TRBV6-4 and TRBJ2-7, with TRBD1 as a possible D gene (6 bases). CDR3 nucleotides: TGTGCCAGCAGTGACCAGGCTACCCGGACAGCTTCCTACGAGCAGTACTTC. It codes for CASSDQATRTASYEQYF.